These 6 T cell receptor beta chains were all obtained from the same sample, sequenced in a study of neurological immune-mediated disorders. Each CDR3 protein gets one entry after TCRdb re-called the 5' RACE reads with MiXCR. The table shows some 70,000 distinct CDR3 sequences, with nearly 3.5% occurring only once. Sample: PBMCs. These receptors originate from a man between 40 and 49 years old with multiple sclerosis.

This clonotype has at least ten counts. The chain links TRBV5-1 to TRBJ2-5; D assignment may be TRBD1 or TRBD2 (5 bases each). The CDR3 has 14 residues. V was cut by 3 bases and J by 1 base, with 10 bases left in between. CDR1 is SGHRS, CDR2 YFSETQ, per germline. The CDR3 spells CASSSGPPQETQYF. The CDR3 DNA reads TGCGCCAGCAGCTCGGGACCACCCCAAGAGACCCAGTACTTC.

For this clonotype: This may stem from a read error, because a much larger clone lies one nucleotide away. The CDR3 reads CASSYSSHGSYNSPLHF. The CDR3, as DNA: TGTGCCAGCAGTTACTCGAGCCATGGATCCTATAATTCACCCCTCCACTTT. The chain combines TRBV6-5 with TRBJ1-6; D is undetermined. This CDR3 region has 17 residues. V was shortened by 0 bases and J by 1 base, with 10 bases between the two germline ends. Looked up from germline, CDR1 is MNHEY and CDR2 is SVGAGI.

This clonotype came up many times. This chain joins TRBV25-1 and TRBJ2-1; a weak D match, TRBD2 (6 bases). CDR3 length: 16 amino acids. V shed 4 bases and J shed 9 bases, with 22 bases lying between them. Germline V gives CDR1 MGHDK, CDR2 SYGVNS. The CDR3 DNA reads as TGTGCCAGCAGTGGCCGACTCCGGGAGATGGGGCTTGAGCAGTTCTTC. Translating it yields CASSGRLREMGLEQFF.

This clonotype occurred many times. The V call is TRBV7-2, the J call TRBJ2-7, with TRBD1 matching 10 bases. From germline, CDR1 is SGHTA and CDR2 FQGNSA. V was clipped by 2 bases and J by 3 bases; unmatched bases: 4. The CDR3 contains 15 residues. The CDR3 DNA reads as TGTGCCAGCAGCTTAAGACAGGGGGCGGACTACGAGCAGTACTTC. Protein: CASSLRQGADYEQYF.

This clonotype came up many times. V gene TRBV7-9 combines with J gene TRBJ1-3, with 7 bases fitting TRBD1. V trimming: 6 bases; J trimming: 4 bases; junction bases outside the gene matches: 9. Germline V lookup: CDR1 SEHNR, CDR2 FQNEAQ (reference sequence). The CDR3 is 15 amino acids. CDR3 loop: CASSPTGSAGNTIYF. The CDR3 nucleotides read TGTGCCAGCAGTCCGACAGGGAGTGCGGGAAACACCATATATTTT. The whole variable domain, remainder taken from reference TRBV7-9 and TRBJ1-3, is DTGVSQNPRHKITKRGQNVTFRCDPISEHNRLYWYRQTLGQGPEFLTYFQNEAQLEKSRLLSDRFSAERPKGSFSTLEIQRTEQGDSAMYLCASSPTGSAGNTIYFGEGSWLTVV.

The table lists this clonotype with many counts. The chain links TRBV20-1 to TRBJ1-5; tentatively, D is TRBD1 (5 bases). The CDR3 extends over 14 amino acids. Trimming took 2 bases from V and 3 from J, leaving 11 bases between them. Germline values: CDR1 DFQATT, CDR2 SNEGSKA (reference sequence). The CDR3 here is CSARHQGTNQPQHF. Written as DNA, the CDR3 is TGCAGTGCTAGACATCAGGGAACCAATCAGCCCCAGCATTTT.